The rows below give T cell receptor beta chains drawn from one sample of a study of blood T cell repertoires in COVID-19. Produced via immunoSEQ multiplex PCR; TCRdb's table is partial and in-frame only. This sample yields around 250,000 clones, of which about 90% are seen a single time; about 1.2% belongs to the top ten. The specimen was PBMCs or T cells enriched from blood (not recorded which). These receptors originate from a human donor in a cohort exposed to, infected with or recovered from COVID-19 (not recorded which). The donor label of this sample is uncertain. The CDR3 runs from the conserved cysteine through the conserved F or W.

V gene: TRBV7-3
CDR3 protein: CASSRDRTDTQYF

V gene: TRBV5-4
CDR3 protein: CASSWGTGDYEQYF

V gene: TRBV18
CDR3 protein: CASSSPSGLEAFF

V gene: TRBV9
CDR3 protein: CASSVGAGPTYGYTF

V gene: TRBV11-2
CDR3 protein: CASSSPYTPDTQYF

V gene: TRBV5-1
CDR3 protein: CASSFGPGELFF

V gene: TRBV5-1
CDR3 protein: CASSPRGGNTIYF

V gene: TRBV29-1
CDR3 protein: CSVALQSGNTEAFF

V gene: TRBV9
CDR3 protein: CASSVGHSGGPKNEQFF

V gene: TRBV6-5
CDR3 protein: CASNGTGNTEAFF

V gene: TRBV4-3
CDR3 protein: CASRGGIGQLNTEAFF

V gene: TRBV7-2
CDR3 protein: CASSPGQDFEKLFF

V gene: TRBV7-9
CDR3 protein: CASSLDSDLTEAFF

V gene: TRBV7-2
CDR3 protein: CASSQPLGRRGGIADTQYF

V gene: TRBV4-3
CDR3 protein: CARPWDRARRTPLHF

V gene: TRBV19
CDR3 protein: CASSLSTGNTEAFF

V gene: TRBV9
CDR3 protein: CASSVGGLAGEETQYF

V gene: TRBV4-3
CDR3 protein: CASSVTGDSTTEAFF

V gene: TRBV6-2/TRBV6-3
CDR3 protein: CASSSTRGPLYGYTF

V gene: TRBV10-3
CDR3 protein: CALQTGHSQETQYF

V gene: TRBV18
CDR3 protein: CASSPTQGEAFF

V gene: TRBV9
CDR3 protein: CASSQQGADTQYF

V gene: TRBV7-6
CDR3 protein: CASSGYRGGQSGFYEQYF

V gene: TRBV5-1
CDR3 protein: CASSYFQGQETQYF

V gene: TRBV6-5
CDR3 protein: CASSYSIEGTVYEQYF

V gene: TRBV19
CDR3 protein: CASDRQGHQPQHF

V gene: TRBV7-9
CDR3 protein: CASSHSTHQGWTEAFF

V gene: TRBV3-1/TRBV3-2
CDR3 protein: CASSQDQGPEDEKLFF

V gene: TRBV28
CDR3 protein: CASSRTGSANYGYTF

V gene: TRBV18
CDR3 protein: CASSPARTGEYGYTF

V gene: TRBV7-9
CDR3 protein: CASSLVGQGKLFF

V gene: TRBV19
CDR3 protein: CASAGQVVYNEQFF

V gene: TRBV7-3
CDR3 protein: CASSLGTGGKAFF

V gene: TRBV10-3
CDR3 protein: CAISPLRGNEQFF

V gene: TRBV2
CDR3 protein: CASNPGRGSYNSPLHF

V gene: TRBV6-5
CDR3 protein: CASSYSTPLRTEAFF

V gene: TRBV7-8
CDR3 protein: CASSLHNPWGGEAFF

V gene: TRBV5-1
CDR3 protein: CASIRHTRGGETQYF

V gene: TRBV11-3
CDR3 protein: CASSLAGRLAGGPNYNEQFF

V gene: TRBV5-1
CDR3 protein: CASSLEALDSPLHF

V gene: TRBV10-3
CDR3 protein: CAISGLAGEAGELFF

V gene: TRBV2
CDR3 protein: CASSEDRGSPLHF